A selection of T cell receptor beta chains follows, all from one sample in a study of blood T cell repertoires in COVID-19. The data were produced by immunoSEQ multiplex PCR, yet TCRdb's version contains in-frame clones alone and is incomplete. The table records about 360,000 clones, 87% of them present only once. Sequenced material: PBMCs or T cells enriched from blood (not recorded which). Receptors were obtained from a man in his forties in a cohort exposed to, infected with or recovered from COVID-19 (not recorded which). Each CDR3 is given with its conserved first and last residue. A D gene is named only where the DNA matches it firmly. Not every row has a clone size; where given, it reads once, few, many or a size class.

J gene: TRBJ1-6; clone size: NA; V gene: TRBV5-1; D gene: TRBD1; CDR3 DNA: TGCGCCAGCGGAGGACAGGGAGGTTCACCCCTCCACTTT; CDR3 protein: CASGGQGGSPLHF
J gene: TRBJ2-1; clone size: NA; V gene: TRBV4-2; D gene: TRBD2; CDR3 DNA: TGTGCCAGCAGCCCCCCCGCTCTAGCGGGAGGCTACAATGAGCAGTTCTTC; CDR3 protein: CASSPPALAGGYNEQFF
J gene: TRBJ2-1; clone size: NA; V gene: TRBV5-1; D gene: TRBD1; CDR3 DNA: TGCGCCAGCAGCTCCAGGACAGGGGGTGGTTACAATGAGCAGTTCTTC; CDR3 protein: CASSSRTGGGYNEQFF
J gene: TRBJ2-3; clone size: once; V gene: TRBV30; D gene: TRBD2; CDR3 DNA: TGTGCCTTTGGAGCGGGAGGGACGACAGATACGCAGTATTTT; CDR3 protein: CAFGAGGTTDTQYF
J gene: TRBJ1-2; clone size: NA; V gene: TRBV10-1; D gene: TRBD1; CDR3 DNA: TGCGCCAGCAGTCAGACAGGGGGCTATGGCTACACCTTC; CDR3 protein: CASSQTGGYGYTF
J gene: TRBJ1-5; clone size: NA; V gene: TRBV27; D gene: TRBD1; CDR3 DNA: TGTGCCAGCAGTTTTTTGGGACAGGGGCAGCCCCAGCATTTT; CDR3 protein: CASSFLGQGQPQHF
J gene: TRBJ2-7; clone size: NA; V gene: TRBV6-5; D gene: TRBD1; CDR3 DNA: TGTGCCAGCAGCCCACGTCGGGACAGGGTAAACGAGCAGTACTTC; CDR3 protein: CASSPRRDRVNEQYF
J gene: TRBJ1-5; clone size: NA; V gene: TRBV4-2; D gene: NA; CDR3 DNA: TGTGCCAGCAGCCAAGACCCGGGGAATCAGCCCCAGCATTTT; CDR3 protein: CASSQDPGNQPQHF
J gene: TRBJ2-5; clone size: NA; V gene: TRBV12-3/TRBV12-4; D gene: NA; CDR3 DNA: TGTGCCAGCAGTTTCGGCAGGCGAGAGACCCAGTACTTC; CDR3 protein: CASSFGRRETQYF
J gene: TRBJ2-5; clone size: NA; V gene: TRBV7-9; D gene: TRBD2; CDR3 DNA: TGTGCCAGCAGCAACCGGACTAGTTGGGAGACCCAGTACTTC; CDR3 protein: CASSNRTSWETQYF
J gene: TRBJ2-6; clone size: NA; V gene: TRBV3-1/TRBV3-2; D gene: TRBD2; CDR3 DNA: TGTGCCAGCAGCCCCGCGGGACTAGCGGGAGGAGGTGGGGCCAACGTCCTGACTTTC; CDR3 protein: CASSPAGLAGGGGANVLTF
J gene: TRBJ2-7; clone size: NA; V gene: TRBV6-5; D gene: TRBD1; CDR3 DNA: TGTGCCAGCAGTCACAGGGGCCCCTACGAGCAGTACTTC; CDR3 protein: CASSHRGPYEQYF
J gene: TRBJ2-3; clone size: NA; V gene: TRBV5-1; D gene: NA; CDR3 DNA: TGCGCCAGCAGCATACAGGGAGCGACGGAAGATACGCAGTATTTT; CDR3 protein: CASSIQGATEDTQYF
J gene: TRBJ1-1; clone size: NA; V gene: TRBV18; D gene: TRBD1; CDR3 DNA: TGTGCCAGCTCACCTCAGGGACAGGGTTCTGCGGGGGACACTGAAGCTTTCTTT; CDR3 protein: CASSPQGQGSAGDTEAFF
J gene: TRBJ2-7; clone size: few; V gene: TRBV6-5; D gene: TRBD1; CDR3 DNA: TGTGCCAGCAAAAGAACAGGGGTTGATCCCTACGAGCAGTACTTC; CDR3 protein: CASKRTGVDPYEQYF
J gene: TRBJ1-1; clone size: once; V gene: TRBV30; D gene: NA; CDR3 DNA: TGTGCCGGTTTGGCAGGGGCGTTGAACACTGAAGCTTTCTTT; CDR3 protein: CAGLAGALNTEAFF
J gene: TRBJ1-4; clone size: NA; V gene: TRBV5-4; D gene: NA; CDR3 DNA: TGTGCCAGCAGCTCCGACAGTTCAACTAATGAAAAACTGTTTTTT; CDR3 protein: CASSSDSSTNEKLFF
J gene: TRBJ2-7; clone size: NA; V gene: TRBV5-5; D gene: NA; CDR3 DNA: TGTGCCAGCAGCTACGGTAGCTCCTACGAGCAGTACTTC; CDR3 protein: CASSYGSSYEQYF
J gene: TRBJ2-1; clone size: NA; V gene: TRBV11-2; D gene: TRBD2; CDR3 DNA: TGTGCCAGCAGCACAAGTCCGGGACTAGGAGGTAGTGAGCAGTTCTTC; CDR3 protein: CASSTSPGLGGSEQFF
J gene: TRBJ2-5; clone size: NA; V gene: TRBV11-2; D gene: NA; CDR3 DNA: TGTGCCAGCAGCCCCGGATTATCTGGAGGGATCCCTCCGGAGACCCAGTACTTC; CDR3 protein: CASSPGLSGGIPPETQYF
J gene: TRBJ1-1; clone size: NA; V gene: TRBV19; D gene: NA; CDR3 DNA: TGTGCCAGTAGTATAGAAGCACGCATGAACACTGAAGCTTTCTTT; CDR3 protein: CASSIEARMNTEAFF
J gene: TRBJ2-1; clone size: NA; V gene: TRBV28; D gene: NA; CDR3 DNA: TGTGCCAGCGGATCAGGGTCATACAATGAGCAGTTCTTC; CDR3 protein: CASGSGSYNEQFF
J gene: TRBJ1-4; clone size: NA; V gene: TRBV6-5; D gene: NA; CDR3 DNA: TGTGCCAGCAGTATCAATCAGCGAAGTGAAAAACTGTTTTTT; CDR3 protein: CASSINQRSEKLFF
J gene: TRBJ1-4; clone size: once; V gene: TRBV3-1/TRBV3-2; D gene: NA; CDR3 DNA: TGTGCCAGCAGCCAACAGGGAGGACTAATAACTAATGAAAAACTGTTTTTT; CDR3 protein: CASSQQGGLITNEKLFF
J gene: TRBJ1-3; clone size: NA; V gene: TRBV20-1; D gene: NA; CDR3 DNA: TGCAGTGCTACCCTCGGAAACACCATATATTTT; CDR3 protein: CSATLGNTIYF
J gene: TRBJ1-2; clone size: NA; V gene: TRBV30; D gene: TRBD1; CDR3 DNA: TGTGCCTGGAGTTTGGGGACAGGAATGCAGGGCTACACCTTC; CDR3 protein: CAWSLGTGMQGYTF
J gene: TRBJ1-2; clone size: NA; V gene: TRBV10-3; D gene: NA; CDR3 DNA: TGTGCCATCAGTGAGTCGACATTAAGGCCACCGAACTATGGCTACACCTTC; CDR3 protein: CAISESTLRPPNYGYTF
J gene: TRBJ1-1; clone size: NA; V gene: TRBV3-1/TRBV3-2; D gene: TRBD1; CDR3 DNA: TGTGCCAGCAGCCAATATAGGGACAGGGCCACTGAAGCTTTCTTT; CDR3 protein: CASSQYRDRATEAFF
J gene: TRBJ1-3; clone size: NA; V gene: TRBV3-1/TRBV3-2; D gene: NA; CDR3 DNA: TGTGCCAGCACCAGCTCTGGAAACACCATATATTTT; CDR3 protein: CASTSSGNTIYF
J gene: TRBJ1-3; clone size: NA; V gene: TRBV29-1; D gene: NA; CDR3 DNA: TGCAGCGTACACGACAGGAATGGAAACACCATATATTTT; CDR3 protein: CSVHDRNGNTIYF
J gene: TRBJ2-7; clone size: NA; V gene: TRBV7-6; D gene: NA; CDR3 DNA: TGTGCCAGCAGCTTAGACGAAAACAGGGCCTACGAGCAGTACTTC; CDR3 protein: CASSLDENRAYEQYF
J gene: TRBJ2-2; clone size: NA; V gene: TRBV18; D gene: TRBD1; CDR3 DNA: TGTGCCAGCTCTCCCGGACAGGGATCGGGCGGGGAGCTGTTTTTT; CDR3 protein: CASSPGQGSGGELFF
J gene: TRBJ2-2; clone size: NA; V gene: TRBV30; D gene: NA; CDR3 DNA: TGTGCCTGGACTGGGGCGAGGCTGAACACCGGGGAGCTGTTTTTT; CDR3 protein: CAWTGARLNTGELFF
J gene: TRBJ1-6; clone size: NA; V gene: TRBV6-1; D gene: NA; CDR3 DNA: TGTGCCAGCAGTGAACCGGGGGTATTGAATTCACCCCTCCACTTT; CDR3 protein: CASSEPGVLNSPLHF
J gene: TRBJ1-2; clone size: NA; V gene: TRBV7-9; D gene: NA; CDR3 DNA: TGTGCCAGCAGCTCCGTCACCGACAGCTGGGGCTACACCTTC; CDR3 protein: CASSSVTDSWGYTF
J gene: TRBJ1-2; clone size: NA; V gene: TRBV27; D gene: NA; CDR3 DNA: TGTGCCAGCAGTCAGGGTTTTGGCTACACCTTC; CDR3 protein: CASSQGFGYTF
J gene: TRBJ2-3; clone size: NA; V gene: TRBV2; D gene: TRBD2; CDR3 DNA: TGTGCCAGCAGTCTCTTTTCTCGGACTAGCGGGAGTCACGATACGCAGTATTTT; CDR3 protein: CASSLFSRTSGSHDTQYF
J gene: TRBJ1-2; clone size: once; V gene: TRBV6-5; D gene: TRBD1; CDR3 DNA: TGTGCCAGCACTCCGGACAGGTCAAAGGGGGGCTACACCTTC; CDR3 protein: CASTPDRSKGGYTF
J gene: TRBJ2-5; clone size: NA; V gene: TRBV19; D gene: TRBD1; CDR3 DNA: TGTGCCAGTACCACACAGGGGGCAGGCGAGACCCAGTACTTC; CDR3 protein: CASTTQGAGETQYF
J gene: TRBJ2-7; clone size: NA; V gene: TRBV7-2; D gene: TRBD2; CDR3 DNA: TGTGCCAGCAGCCGCGCGGGAGGGCCCAGGGAGCAGTACTTC; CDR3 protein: CASSRAGGPREQYF
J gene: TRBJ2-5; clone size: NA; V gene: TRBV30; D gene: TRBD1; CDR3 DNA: TGTGCCACATCGGGACAGTCAGGGGAGACCCAGTACTTC; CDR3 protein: CATSGQSGETQYF
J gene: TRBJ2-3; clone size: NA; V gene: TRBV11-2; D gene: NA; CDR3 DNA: TGTGCCAGCAGCTTTGGGCTTGACACAGATACGCAGTATTTT; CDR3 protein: CASSFGLDTDTQYF
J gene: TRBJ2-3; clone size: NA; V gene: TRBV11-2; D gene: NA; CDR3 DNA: TGTGCCAGCAGCTTAGGAGTTGCGCAGTATTTT; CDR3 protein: CASSLGVAQYF
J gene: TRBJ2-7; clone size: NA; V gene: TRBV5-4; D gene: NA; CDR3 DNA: TGTGCCAGCAGCTTGTCGGAACTAGATTTCTACGAGCAGTACTTC; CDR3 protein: CASSLSELDFYEQYF
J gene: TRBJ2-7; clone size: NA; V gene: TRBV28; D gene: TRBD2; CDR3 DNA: TGTGCCAGCAGTTTGCCCCTAGGAGCGGGAGGGCCGGGGCAGTACTTC; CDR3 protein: CASSLPLGAGGPGQYF
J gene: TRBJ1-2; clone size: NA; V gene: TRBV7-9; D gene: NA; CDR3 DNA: TGTGCCAGCAGCTTACCTCGACAGGAAAGCTACACCTTC; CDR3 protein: CASSLPRQESYTF
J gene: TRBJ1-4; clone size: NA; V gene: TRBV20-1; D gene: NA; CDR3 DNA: TGCAGTGCCCTTGTACTCGAAAAACTGTTTTTT; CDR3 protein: CSALVLEKLFF
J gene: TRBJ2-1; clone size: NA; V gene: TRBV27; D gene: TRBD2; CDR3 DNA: TGTGCCAGCAGGGGGGAGGGGTACAATGAGCAGTTCTTC; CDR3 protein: CASRGEGYNEQFF
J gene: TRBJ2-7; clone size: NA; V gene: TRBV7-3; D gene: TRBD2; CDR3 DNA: TGTGCCAGCAGCTTATCTAGCGGCTCCTACGAGCAGTACTTC; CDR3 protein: CASSLSSGSYEQYF
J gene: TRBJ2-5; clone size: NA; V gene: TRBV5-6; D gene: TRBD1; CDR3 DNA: TGTGCACAGATACCGGGACAGGTCGAACTGTACCAAGAGACCCAGTACTTC; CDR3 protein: CAQIPGQVELYQETQYF
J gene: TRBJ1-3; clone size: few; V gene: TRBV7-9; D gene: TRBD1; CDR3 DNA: TGTGCCAGCAGCTTATATGTCGGGACAGCCTCTGGAAACACCATATATTTT; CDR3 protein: CASSLYVGTASGNTIYF
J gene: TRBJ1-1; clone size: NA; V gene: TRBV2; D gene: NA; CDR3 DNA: TGTGCCAGCAGTGGTTACAGGATGAACACTGAAGCTTTCTTT; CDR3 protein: CASSGYRMNTEAFF
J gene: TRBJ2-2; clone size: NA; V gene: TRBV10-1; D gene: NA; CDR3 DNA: TGCGCCAGCAGTGAACATTCAGACACCGGGGAGCTGTTTTTT; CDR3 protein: CASSEHSDTGELFF
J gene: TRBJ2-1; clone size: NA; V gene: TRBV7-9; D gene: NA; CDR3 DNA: TGTGCCAGCAGCTACCGGACAGAGTCCTACAATGAGCAGTTCTTC; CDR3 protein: CASSYRTESYNEQFF
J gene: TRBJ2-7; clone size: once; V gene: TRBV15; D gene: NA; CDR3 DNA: TGTGCCACCAGCAGAGATTACCAGGGTTTGTACGAGCAGTACTTC; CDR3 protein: CATSRDYQGLYEQYF